This T cell receptor (beta chain) was documented in a study of cytomegalovirus exposure and HLA in healthy donors. On the study more broadly: The same platform used for the approximately 700 first-cohort repertoires was also used for the 120 or so validation repertoires, as a later analysis reported. Overall study findings and caveats: A list of 150 or so TCR beta chains associated with cytomegalovirus was given. Whilst most TCR sequences proved rare, a subset of public TCRs occurred across many donors.

The repertoire was sequenced with immunoSEQ multiplex PCR; TCRdb's copy has only in-frame clones and lacks some. Of 250,000 to 400,000 clones in the sample, approximately 91% were seen once. Notes on this clone: Its matching antigen is unknown.

Germline loops: CDR1 KGHSH, CDR2 LQKENI. The junction had 6 bases not matched to a gene; V was cut back by 5 bases and J by 6 bases. The CDR3 covers 15 residues. Donors were drawn from the approximately 120-subject validation cohort, separate from the approximately 670-subject first cohort. This TCR came from a young man in good health and CMV-seronegative. Sequencing was done on a sample of PBMCs. V gene TRBV18 combines with J gene TRBJ1-6; 8 nucleotides match TRBD1. The CDR3 protein is CASSADRGINSPLHF. Here the CDR3 DNA reads TGTGCCAGCTCAGCTGACAGGGGAATTAATTCACCCCTCCACTTT. The variable domain in full, with the rest retrieved from reference TRBV18 and TRBJ1-6, is NAGVMQNPRHLVRRRGQEARLRCSPMKGHSHVYWYRQLPEEGLKFMVYLQKENIIDESGMPKERFSAEFPKEGPSILRIQQVVRGDSAAYFCASSADRGINSPLHFGNGTRLTVT.